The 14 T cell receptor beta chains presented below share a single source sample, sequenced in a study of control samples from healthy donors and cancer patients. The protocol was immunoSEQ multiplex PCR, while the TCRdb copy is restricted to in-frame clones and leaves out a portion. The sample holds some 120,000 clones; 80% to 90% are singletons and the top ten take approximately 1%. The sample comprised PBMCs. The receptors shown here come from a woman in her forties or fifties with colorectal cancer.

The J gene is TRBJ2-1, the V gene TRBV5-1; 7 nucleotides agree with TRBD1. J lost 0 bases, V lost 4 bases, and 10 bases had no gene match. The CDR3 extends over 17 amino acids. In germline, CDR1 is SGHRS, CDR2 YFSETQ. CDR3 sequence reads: CASSTKDRSSSYNEQFF. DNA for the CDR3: TGCGCCAGCAGCACTAAGGACAGGTCGAGCTCCTACAATGAGCAGTTCTTC.

CDR3 DNA: TGTGCCAGCAGGGCTGGGCTTGCGGGGGAATACAATGAGCAGTTCTTC. Encoded protein: CASRAGLAGEYNEQFF. The chain is built from TRBV7-8 and TRBJ2-1; 7 bases are a match to TRBD2. The length of the CDR3 is 16 residues. Trimming removed 6 bases from V and 4 bases from J; junction bases left unmatched: 12. Germline loops: CDR1 SGHVS, CDR2 FQNEAQ. Supplemented by reference TRBV7-8 and TRBJ2-1, the full variable domain reads GAGVSQSPRYKVAKRGQDVALRCDPISGHVSLFWYQQALGQGPEFLTYFQNEAQLDKSGLPSDRFFAERPEGSVSTLKIQRTQQEDSAVYLCASRAGLAGEYNEQFFGPGTRLTVL.

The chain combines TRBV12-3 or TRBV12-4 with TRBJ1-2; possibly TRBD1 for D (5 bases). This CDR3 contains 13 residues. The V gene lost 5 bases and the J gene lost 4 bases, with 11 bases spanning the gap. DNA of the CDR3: TGTGCCAGCAGTCGCACAGGATCCTATGGCTACACCTTC. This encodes CASSRTGSYGYTF.

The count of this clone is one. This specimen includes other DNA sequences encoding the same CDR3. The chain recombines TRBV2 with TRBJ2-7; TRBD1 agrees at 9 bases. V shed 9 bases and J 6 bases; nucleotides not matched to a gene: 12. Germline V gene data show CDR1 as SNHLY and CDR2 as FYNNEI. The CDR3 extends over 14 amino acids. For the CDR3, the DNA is TGTGCCAGTTCACCGGGACAGGGCCCCTCCGAGCAGTACTTC. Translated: CASSPGQGPSEQYF.

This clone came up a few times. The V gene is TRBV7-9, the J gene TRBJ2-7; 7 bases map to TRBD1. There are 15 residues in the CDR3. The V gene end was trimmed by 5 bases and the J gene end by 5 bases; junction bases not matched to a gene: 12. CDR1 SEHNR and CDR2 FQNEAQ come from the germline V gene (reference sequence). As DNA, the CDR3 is TGTGCCAGCAGCCGTAAAACACAGGGGTTAGACGAGCAGTACTTC. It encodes CASSRKTQGLDEQYF.

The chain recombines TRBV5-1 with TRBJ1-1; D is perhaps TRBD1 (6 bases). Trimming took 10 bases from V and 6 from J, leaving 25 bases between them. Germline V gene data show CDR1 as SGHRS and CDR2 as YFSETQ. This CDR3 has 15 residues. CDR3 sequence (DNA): TGCGCCCCCAGCGCCCGGGGGGGGCCGTCGGCTGAAGCTTTCTTT. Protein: CAPSARGGPSAEAFF.

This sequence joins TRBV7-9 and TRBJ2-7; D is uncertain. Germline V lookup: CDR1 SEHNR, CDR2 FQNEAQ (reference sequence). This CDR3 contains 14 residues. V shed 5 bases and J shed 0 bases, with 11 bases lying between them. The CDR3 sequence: CASSITDSSYEQYF. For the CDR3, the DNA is TGTGCCAGCAGCATAACGGATAGCTCCTACGAGCAGTACTTC. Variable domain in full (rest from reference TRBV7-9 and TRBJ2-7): DTGVSQNPRHKITKRGQNVTFRCDPISEHNRLYWYRQTLGQGPEFLTYFQNEAQLEKSRLLSDRFSAERPKGSFSTLEIQRTEQGDSAMYLCASSITDSSYEQYFGPGTRLTVT.

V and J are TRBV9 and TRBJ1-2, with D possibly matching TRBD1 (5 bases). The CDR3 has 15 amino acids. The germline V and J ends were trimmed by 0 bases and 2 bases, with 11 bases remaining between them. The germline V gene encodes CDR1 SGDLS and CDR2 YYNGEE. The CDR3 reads CASSVDSGTNYGYTF. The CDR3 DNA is TGTGCCAGCAGCGTAGATAGCGGGACCAACTATGGCTACACCTTC.

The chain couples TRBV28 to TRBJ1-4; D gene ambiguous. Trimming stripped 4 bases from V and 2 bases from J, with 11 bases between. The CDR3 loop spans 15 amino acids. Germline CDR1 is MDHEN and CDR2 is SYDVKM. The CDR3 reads CASSSSGSTNEKLFF. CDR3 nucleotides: TGTGCCAGCAGTTCCTCGGGGAGTACTAATGAAAAACTGTTTTTT.

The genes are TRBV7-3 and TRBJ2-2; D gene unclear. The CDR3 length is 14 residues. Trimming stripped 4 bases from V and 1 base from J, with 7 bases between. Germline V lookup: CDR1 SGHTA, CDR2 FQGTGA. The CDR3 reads CASSWAQNTGELFF. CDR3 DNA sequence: TGTGCCAGCAGCTGGGCGCAGAACACCGGGGAGCTGTTTTTT. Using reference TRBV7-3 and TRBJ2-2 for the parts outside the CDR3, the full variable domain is GAGVSQTPSNKVTEKGKYVELRCDPISGHTALYWYRQSLGQGPEFLIYFQGTGAADDSGLPNDRFFAVRPEGSVSTLKIQRTERGDSAVYLCASSWAQNTGELFFGEGSRLTVL.

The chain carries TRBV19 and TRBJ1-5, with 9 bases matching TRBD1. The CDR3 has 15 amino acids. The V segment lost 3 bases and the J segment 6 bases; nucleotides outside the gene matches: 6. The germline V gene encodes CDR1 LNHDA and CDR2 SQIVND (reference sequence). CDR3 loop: CASSIDGTGRQPQHF. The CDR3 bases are TGTGCCAGTAGTATTGATGGGACAGGGCGTCAGCCCCAGCATTTT.

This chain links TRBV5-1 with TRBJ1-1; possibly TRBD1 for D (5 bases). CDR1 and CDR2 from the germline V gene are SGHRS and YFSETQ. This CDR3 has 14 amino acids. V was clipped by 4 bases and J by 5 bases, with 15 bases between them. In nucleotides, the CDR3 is TGCGCCAGCAGCACGGGACGGATGAGGACTGAAGCTTTCTTT. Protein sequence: CASSTGRMRTEAFF. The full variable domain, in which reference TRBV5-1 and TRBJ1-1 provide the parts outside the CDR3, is KAGVTQTPRYLIKTRGQQVTLSCSPISGHRSVSWYQQTPGQGLQFLFEYFSETQRNKGNFPGRFSGRQFSNSRSEMNVSTLELGDSALYLCASSTGRMRTEAFFGQGTRLTVV.

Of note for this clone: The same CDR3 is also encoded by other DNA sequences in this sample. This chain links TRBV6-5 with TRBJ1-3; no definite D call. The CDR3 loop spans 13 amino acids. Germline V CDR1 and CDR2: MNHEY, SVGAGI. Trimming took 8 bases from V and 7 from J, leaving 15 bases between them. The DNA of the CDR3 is TGTGCCAGCGCCCGGGATTATACCAACACCATATATTTT. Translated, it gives CASARDYTNTIYF.

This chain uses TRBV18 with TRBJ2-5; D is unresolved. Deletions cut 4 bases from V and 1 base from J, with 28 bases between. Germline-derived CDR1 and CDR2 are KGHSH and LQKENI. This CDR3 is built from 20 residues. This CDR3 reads CASSQTPVVLRRGRQETQYF. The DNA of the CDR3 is TGTGCCAGCTCACAAACCCCCGTGGTCTTGAGAAGAGGACGCCAAGAGACCCAGTACTTC.